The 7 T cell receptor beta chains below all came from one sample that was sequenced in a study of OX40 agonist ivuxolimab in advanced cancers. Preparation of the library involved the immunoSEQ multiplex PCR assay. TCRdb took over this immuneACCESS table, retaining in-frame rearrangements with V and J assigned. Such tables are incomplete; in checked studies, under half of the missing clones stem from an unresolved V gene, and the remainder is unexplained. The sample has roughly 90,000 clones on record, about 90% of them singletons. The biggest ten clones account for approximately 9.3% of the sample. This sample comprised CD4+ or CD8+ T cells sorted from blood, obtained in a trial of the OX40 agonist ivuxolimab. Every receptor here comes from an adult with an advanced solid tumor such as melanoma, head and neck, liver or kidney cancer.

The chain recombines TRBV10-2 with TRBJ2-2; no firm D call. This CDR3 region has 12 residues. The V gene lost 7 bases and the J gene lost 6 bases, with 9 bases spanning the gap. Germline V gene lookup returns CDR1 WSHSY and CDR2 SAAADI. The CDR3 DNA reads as TGCGCCAGCAAAGGCTTATCCGGGGAGCTGTTTTTT. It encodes CASKGLSGELFF.

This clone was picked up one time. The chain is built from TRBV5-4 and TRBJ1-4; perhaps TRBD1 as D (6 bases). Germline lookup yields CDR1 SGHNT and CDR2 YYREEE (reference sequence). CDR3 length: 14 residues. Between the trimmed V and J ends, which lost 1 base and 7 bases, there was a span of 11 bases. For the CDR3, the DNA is TGTGCCAGCAGCTTGTGGGGGCTACCTGAAAAACTGTTTTTT. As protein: CASSLWGLPEKLFF.

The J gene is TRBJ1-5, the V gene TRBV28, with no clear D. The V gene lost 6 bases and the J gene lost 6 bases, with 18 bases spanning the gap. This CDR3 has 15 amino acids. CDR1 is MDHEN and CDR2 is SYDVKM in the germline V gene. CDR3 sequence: CASSTSGVWGQPQHF. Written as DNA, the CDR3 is TGTGCCAGCAGCACCTCCGGGGTTTGGGGTCAGCCCCAGCATTTT.

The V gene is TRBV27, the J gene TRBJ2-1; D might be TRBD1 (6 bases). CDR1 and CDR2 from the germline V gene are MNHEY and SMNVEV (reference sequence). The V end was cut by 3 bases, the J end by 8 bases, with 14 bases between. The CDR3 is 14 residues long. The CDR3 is CASSFSQGIHEQFF. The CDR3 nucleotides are TGTGCCAGCAGTTTCTCTCAGGGGATCCATGAGCAGTTCTTC.

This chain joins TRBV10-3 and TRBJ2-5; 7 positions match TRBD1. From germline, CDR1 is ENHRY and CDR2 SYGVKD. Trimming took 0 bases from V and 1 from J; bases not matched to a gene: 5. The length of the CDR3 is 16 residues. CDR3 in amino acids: CAISESSTGVQETQYF. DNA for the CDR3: TGTGCCATCAGTGAGTCTTCTACAGGGGTCCAAGAGACCCAGTACTTC.

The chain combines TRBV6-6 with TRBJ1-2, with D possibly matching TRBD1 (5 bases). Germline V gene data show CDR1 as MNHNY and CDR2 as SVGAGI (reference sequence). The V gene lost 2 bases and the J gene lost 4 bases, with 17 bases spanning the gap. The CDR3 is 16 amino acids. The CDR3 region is CASSYPTGGTGYGYTF. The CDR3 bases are TGTGCCAGCAGTTACCCCACGGGGGGGACTGGCTATGGCTACACCTTC.

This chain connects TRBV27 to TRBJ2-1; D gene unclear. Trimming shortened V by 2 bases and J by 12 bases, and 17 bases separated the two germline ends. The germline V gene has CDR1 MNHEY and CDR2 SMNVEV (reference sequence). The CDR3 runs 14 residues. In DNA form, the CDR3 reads TGTGCCAGCAGTTTAGTGCCAGACCCAGTTGGGCAGTTCTTC. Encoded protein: CASSLVPDPVGQFF.